A single sample is the source of the 25 T cell receptor beta chains below, sequenced in a study of neurological immune-mediated disorders (dated by TCRdb to between 2017 and 2020). Library creation used 5' RACE. Data came from an Illumina HiSeq 2500. Starting from the raw public reads, TCRdb applied fastp trimming at Q25, assembled clones with MiXCR and retained in-frame beta chains. For every CDR3 protein sequence, its rows merge into one entry that carries the most common genes and DNA. The sample table holds roughly 30,000 distinct CDR3 sequences, of which under 7% were seen once. The ten largest clonotypes hold about 8.3% of the sample. Sequencing input: PBMCs. The receptors were gathered from a woman aged 50 to 60 in good health.

The chain links TRBV7-2 to TRBJ2-5, with TRBD1 as a possible D gene (6 bases). V was pared by 6 bases and J by 5 bases, with 22 bases between. Per germline, CDR1 SGHTA and CDR2 FQGNSA. This CDR3 region has 16 residues. CDR3 protein: CASSQGSGDSIETQYF. In DNA form, the CDR3 reads TGTGCCAGCAGTCAGGGGAGTGGTGACAGTATCGAGACCCAGTACTTC.

This clonotype was seen many times. The V call is TRBV7-2, the J call TRBJ2-2; 11 nucleotides agree with TRBD1. Germline CDR1 reads SGHTA; CDR2 reads FQGNSA. This CDR3 is 18 amino acids long. V lost 1 base, J lost 4 bases, and 8 bases stayed unmatched. This chain's CDR3 is CASSLGGTGGSFTGELFF. The CDR3 bases are TGTGCCAGCAGCTTAGGCGGGACAGGGGGAAGTTTCACCGGGGAGCTGTTTTTT.

Within the sample, this clonotype is medium-sized (0.01 to 0.1%). This chain uses TRBV5-1 with TRBJ2-3; possible D gene TRBD2, 5 bases. V lost 3 bases and J lost 4, with 18 bases in between. CDR1 SGHRS and CDR2 YFSETQ come from the germline V gene. This CDR3 is 16 amino acids long. The DNA for the CDR3 is TGCGCCAGCAGCTCCGAGGGTCACCCGGGATCAGATACGCAGTATTTT. It yields the protein CASSSEGHPGSDTQYF.

In its sample, this clonotype was seen many times. The rearrangement links TRBV29-1 to TRBJ2-7, with TRBD1 matching over 8 bases. Germline V gene lookup returns CDR1 SQVTM and CDR2 ANQGSEA. The CDR3 consists of 16 residues. V lost 0 bases, J lost 2 bases, and 9 bases stayed unmatched. The CDR3 is CSVEESAGTGAYEQYF. CDR3 coding DNA: TGCAGCGTTGAAGAATCCGCCGGGACAGGAGCCTACGAGCAGTACTTC.

This clonotype was seen more than once but under ten times. The J gene is TRBJ2-5, the V gene TRBV5-1; TRBD2 is a possible D gene (6 bases). Trimming stripped 2 bases from V and 3 bases from J, with 17 bases between. Germline CDR1 and CDR2: SGHRS and YFSETQ. This CDR3 has 16 residues. CDR3 amino acids: CASSLRDSLREETQYF. The CDR3 region has the DNA TGCGCCAGCAGCTTACGGGACTCGCTAAGGGAAGAGACCCAGTACTTC.

This clonotype was seen ten or more times. This chain joins TRBV20-1 and TRBJ2-1, with TRBD2 as a possible D gene (5 bases). Trimming took off 4 bases at V and 0 bases at J, with 22 bases between the two ends. Germline CDR1 DFQATT, CDR2 SNEGSKA (reference sequence). The CDR3 length is 18 residues. This chain's CDR3 is CSAKCSDFGHSSYNEQFF. CDR3 DNA: TGCAGTGCTAAGTGTAGCGACTTTGGGCACAGCTCCTACAATGAGCAGTTCTTC.

The chain has TRBV6-2 or TRBV6-3 and TRBJ2-5; 10 nucleotides match TRBD2. Germline values: CDR1 MNHEY, CDR2 SVGEGT. V trimming: 7 bases; J trimming: 6 bases; junction bases outside the gene matches: 8. The CDR3 runs to 14 residues. The CDR3 sequence: CASNLAGVVKTQYF. The CDR3 DNA reads TGTGCCAGCAATCTAGCGGGAGTCGTAAAGACCCAGTACTTC.

This clonotype was picked up many times. At one boundary the junction diverges from the germline segment, which might be a read error. The rearrangement links TRBV7-2 to TRBJ2-3; 8 nucleotides line up with TRBD2. The CDR3 covers 11 residues. Germline-derived CDR1 and CDR2 are SGHTA and FQGNSA. CDR3 DNA sequence: TGTGCCAGCAGCTTATCGCGGGAGGTGCATTTT. It is translated as CASSLSREVHF.

This clonotype was counted ten times or more. The chain couples TRBV5-1 to TRBJ2-2, with TRBD1 matching 8 bases. V was pared by 4 bases and J by 5 bases, with 13 bases of the junction left unmatched. Germline V gene sequence: CDR1 SGHRS, CDR2 YFSETQ. The CDR3 totals 17 residues. Here the CDR3 reads CASSPRAQGAGTGELFF. The DNA of the CDR3 is TGCGCCAGCAGCCCGAGAGCCCAGGGGGCTGGAACCGGGGAGCTGTTTTTT.

This clonotype was seen ten or more times. The rearrangement links TRBV20-1 to TRBJ1-1; D may be TRBD1 (6 bases). The CDR3 contains 12 residues. The germline gives CDR1 DFQATT, CDR2 SNEGSKA (reference sequence). Trimming removed 2 bases from V and 5 bases from J, with 9 bases in between. The CDR3 reads CSARTRGTEAFF. The DNA of the CDR3 is TGCAGTGCTAGAACCAGGGGAACTGAAGCTTTCTTT.

Many counts were recorded for this clonotype. This chain joins TRBV6-1 and TRBJ2-5; D perhaps matches TRBD1 (6 bases). The germline V gene encodes CDR1 MNHNS and CDR2 SASEGT. The CDR3 has 14 amino acids. The germline V and J ends were trimmed by 5 bases and 2 bases, with 12 bases remaining between them. CDR3 nucleotides: TGTGCCAGCAGTCCGGGACACACTCAAGAGACCCAGTACTTC. Protein: CASSPGHTQETQYF.

This clonotype showed up many times. This chain joins TRBV28 and TRBJ2-1; TRBD2 aligns across 8 bases. Looked up from germline, CDR1 is MDHEN and CDR2 is SYDVKM. The CDR3 covers 16 residues. The V gene end was trimmed by 4 bases and the J gene end by 7 bases; junction bases not matched to a gene: 12. CDR3 coding DNA: TGTGCCAGCAGTTCCAAGGGAGCGGGAGTAGTGAATGAGCAGTTCTTC. It yields the protein CASSSKGAGVVNEQFF.

This clonotype was recorded a few times. This could be a read error, since a much larger clone is one nucleotide away. This rearrangement joins TRBV24-1 to TRBJ2-3; 7 bases match TRBD2. Germline CDR1 and CDR2: KGHDR and SFDVKD. The trim removed 3 bases at V and 4 bases at J, leaving 9 bases unmatched. The CDR3 has 16 residues. This CDR3 reads CATSDPEWLAADTQYF. The CDR3, as DNA: TGTGCCACCAGTGATCCTGAGTGGCTAGCGGCAGATACGCAGTATTTT.

The V gene is TRBV20-1, the J gene TRBJ2-2; maybe TRBD1 (6 bases). The CDR3 is 13 residues long. Germline CDR1 reads DFQATT; CDR2 reads SNEGSKA (reference sequence). Trimming took off 5 bases at V and 6 bases at J, with 13 bases between the two ends. This chain's CDR3 is CSAPGAVAGELFF. The CDR3 coding sequence is TGCAGTGCTCCAGGGGCGGTAGCCGGGGAGCTGTTTTTT.

This clonotype has at least ten counts. The V call is TRBV20-1, the J call TRBJ2-7; D is ambiguous. V lost 3 bases to trimming and J lost 5 bases, with 17 bases between them. CDR3 length equals 14 residues. Germline values: CDR1 DFQATT, CDR2 SNEGSKA (reference sequence). The DNA for the CDR3 is TGCAGTGCTAGTAGGTGGGCGGAGCTTGACGAGCAGTACTTC. Translation: CSASRWAELDEQYF.

This clonotype was seen many times. J is TRBJ2-4 and V is TRBV5-1; 7 nucleotides match TRBD1. After removal of 7 bases from V and 7 bases from J, the junction contained 5 bases not matched to a gene. This CDR3 is 12 amino acids long. From germline, CDR1 is SGHRS and CDR2 YFSETQ. The CDR3 loop is CASQGQLNIQYF. The CDR3 DNA reads as TGCGCCAGCCAGGGACAGTTGAACATTCAGTACTTC.

This clonotype has a count of ten or more. This rearrangement joins TRBV30 to TRBJ1-4, with D perhaps matching TRBD1 (6 bases). Trimming took 2 bases from V and 4 from J, leaving 14 bases between them. The germline CDR1 and CDR2 sequences are GTSNPN and SVGIG (reference sequence). This CDR3 region has 15 residues. In DNA form, the CDR3 reads TGTGCCTGGAGTCCCGGACAGATCGATAATGAAAAACTGTTTTTT. It specifies CAWSPGQIDNEKLFF.

This clonotype occurred many times. The rearrangement links TRBV12-3 or TRBV12-4 to TRBJ1-5; possible D gene TRBD1, 5 bases. This CDR3 comprises 15 residues. V lost 3 bases to trimming and J lost 5 bases, with 14 bases between them. The CDR3, as DNA: TGTGCCAGCAGTTTTAGGCAGGGTAATTATCAGCCCCAGCATTTT. Protein product: CASSFRQGNYQPQHF.

This clonotype was counted at least ten times. V usage is TRBV7-2 and J usage is TRBJ2-7, with D possibly TRBD2 on 6 matching bases. In germline, CDR1 is SGHTA, CDR2 FQGNSA. The germline V and J ends were trimmed by 4 bases and 2 bases, with 21 bases remaining between them. The CDR3 covers 17 residues. CDR3 sequence: CASSSPHRAGAAYEQYF. The CDR3 bases are TGTGCCAGCAGCTCCCCACATCGAGCGGGTGCGGCCTACGAGCAGTACTTC.

This clonotype was observed at least ten times. CDR3 loop: CASTAGLADYNEQFF. DNA for the CDR3: TGTGCCAGCACTGCAGGACTAGCGGATTACAATGAGCAGTTCTTC. The V and J genes are TRBV6-6 and TRBJ2-1, with 10 bases fitting TRBD2. This CDR3 contains 15 residues. V was clipped by 7 bases and J by 4 bases; unmatched bases: 7. The germline V gene has CDR1 MNHNY and CDR2 SVGAGI (reference sequence).

This clonotype was observed at least ten times. V and J are TRBV20-1 and TRBJ2-1; possible D gene TRBD2, 6 bases. The ends were cut back, 3 bases at V and 6 bases at J, with 9 bases in the middle. The germline gives CDR1 DFQATT, CDR2 SNEGSKA (reference sequence). This CDR3 is 12 amino acids long. The CDR3 sequence is CSARGGSNEQFF. The CDR3 nucleotides read TGCAGTGCTAGGGGAGGTTCCAATGAGCAGTTCTTC.

This clonotype was observed at least ten times. The chain recombines TRBV7-2 with TRBJ1-2; D is perhaps TRBD1 (6 bases). CDR3 length equals 14 residues. Germline V gives CDR1 SGHTA, CDR2 FQGNSA. V gave up 1 base and J gave up 7 bases, with 13 bases separating them. CDR3 region: CASSLDWGQGGYTF. The CDR3, as DNA: TGTGCCAGCAGCTTAGATTGGGGGCAGGGTGGCTACACCTTC.

V usage is TRBV2 and J usage is TRBJ1-3, with a weak D call TRBD1 (5 bases). The CDR3 totals 16 residues. The V end was cut by 6 bases, the J end by 0 bases, with 15 bases between. Germline loops: CDR1 SNHLY, CDR2 FYNNEI. In DNA, the CDR3 is TGTGCCAGCAGAGCATTACAGGTTCACTCTGGAAACACCATATATTTT. Its translation: CASRALQVHSGNTIYF. Full variable domain (outside the CDR3, taken from reference TRBV2 and TRBJ1-3): EPEVTQTPSHQVTQMGQEVILRCVPISNHLYFYWYRQILGQKVEFLVSFYNNEISEKSEIFDDQFSVERPDGSNFTLKIRSTKLEDSAMYFCASRALQVHSGNTIYFGEGSWLTVV.

This clonotype came up many times. This chain connects TRBV20-1 to TRBJ1-5; 7 bases line up with TRBD1. CDR1 is DFQATT and CDR2 is SNEGSKA in the germline V gene (reference sequence). This CDR3 has 14 amino acids. Trimming cost V 2 bases and J 0 bases; bases outside gene matches: 1. This CDR3 is CSARQGDSNQPQHF. The CDR3 region has the DNA TGCAGTGCTAGACAGGGGGATAGCAATCAGCCCCAGCATTTT.

This clonotype was recorded many times. The chain recombines TRBV28 with TRBJ2-6; D possibly corresponds to TRBD2 (5 bases). Germline loops: CDR1 MDHEN, CDR2 SYDVKM. The CDR3 is made up of 15 amino acids. The ends were cut back, 7 bases at V and 1 base at J, with 11 bases in the middle. The CDR3 reads CASTVRTSGANVLTF. The CDR3 coding sequence is TGTGCCAGCACTGTAAGGACTTCTGGGGCCAACGTCCTGACTTTC.